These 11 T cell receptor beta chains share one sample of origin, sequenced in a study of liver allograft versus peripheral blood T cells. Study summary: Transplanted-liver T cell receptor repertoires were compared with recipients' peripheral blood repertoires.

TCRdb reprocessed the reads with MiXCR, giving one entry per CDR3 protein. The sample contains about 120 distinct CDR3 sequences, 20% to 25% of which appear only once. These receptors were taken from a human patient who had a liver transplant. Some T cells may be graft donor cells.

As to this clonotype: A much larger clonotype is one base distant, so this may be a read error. The CDR3 reads CVSFTGGSGNTIYF. The CDR3 DNA reads TGTGTCAGCTTTACAGGGGGATCTGGAAACACCATATATTTT. The chain couples TRBV7-6 to TRBJ1-3, with TRBD1 matching over 8 bases. The CDR3 loop spans 14 amino acids. Germline loops: CDR1 SGHVS, CDR2 FNYEAQ.

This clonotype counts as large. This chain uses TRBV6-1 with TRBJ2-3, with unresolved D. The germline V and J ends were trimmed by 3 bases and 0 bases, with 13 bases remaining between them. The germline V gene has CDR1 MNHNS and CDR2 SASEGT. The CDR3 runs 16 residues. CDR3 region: CASSELGSSSTDTQYF. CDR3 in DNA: TGTGCCAGCAGTGAGCTGGGATCCTCTAGCACAGATACGCAGTATTTT.

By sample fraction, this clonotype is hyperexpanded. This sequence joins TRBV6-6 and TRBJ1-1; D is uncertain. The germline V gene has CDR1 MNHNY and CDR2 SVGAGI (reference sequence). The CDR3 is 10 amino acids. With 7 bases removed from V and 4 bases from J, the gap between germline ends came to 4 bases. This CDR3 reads CASTGTEAFF. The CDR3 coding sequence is TGTGCCAGCACCGGCACTGAAGCTTTCTTT.

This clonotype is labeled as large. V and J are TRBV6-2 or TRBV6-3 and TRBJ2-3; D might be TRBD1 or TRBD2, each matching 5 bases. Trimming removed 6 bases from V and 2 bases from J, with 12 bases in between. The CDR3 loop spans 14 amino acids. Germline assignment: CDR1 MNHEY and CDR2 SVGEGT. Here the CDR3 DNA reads TGTGCCAGCAGCATTAGGGACCACACAGATACGCAGTATTTT. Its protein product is CASSIRDHTDTQYF.

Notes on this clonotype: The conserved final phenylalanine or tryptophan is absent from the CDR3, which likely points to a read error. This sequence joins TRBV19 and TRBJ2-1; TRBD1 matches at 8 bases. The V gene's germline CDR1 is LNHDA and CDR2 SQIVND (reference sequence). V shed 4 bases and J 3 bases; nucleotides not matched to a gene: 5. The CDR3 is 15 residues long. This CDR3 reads CASSTGQDFYNEQFL. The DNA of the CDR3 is TGTGCCAGTAGTACGGGACAGGATTTCTACAATGAGCAGTTCCTC.

CDR3 amino acids: CASSDTVGTEAFF. The CDR3 DNA reads TGTGCCAGCAGCGACACGGTGGGGACTGAAGCTTTCTTT. The chain employs TRBV28 and TRBJ1-1; D gene ambiguous. The CDR3 spans 13 residues. Trimming took 6 bases from V and 5 from J, leaving 13 bases between them. Per germline, CDR1 MDHEN and CDR2 SYDVKM.

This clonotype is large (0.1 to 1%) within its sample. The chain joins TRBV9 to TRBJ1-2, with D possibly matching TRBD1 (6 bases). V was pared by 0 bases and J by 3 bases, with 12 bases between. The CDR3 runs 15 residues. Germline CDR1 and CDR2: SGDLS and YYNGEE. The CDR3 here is CASSVEDRPYYGYTF. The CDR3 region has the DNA TGTGCCAGCAGCGTAGAAGACAGGCCCTACTATGGCTACACCTTC.

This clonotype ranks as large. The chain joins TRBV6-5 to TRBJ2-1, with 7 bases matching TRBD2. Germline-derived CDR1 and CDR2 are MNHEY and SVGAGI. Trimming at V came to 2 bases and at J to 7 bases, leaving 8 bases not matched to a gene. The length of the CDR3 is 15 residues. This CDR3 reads CASSYGAGASNEQFF. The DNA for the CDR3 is TGTGCCAGCAGTTACGGGGCGGGAGCGTCGAATGAGCAGTTCTTC.

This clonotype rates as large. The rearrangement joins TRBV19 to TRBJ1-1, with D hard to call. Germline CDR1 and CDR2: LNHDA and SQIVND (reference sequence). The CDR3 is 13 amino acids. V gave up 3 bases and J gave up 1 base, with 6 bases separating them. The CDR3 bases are TGTGCCAGTAGTATTCCAGGGAACACTGAAGCTTTCTTT. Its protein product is CASSIPGNTEAFF.

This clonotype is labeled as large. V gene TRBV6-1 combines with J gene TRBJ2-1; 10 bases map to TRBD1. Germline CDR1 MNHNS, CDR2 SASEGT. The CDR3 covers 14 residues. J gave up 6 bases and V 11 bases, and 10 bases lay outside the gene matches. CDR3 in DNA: TGTGCCGGCCAACCGGGACAGGGGCCCAATGAGCAGTTCTTC. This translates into CAGQPGQGPNEQFF.

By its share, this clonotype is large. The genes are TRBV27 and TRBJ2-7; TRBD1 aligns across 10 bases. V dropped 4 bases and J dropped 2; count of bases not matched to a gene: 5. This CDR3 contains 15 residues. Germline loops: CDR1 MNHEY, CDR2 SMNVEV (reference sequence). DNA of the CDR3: TGTGCCAGCAGTTCTCCGGGACAGGGGACCTACGAGCAGTACTTC. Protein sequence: CASSSPGQGTYEQYF.